This TCR beta chain was profiled in a study of Ad26.COV2.S vaccination and SARS-CoV-2 variants. On the study more broadly: Once, or twice with 56 days between doses, Ad26.COV2.S was given intramuscularly.

Clones were read by immunoSEQ multiplex PCR, and TCRdb kept only the in-frame ones, dropping some. The data contain about half a million clones, about nine tenths of them seen just once; the ten biggest clones take up around 1.6%. Indicated treatment: roughly 20 received Ad26.COV2.S at low or high dose, single or two shots; about five received placebo; per-sample allocation not given. Collection of samples fell on day 63 after the first vaccine or placebo injection. The origin of this receptor is a person between 18 and 59 years old who received the Ad26.COV2.S COVID-19 vaccine or a placebo. The specimen comprised peripheral blood, sampled in a trial of Ad26.COV2.S vaccine versus placebo.

The CDR3 protein is CATREGTGGAGNTIYF. The CDR3 region has the DNA TGTGCCACCAGAGAGGGAACAGGGGGCGCTGGAAACACCATATATTTT. The chain has TRBV15 and TRBJ1-3, with 9 bases lining up with TRBD1. The J segment lost 2 bases and the V segment lost 6 bases, leaving 8 bases of the junction unmatched. Germline V gives CDR1 LNHNV, CDR2 YYDKDF (reference sequence). The CDR3 spans 16 residues.